This TCR beta chain was sequenced in a study of blood T cells in healthy people across ages. Findings and caveats of the study: With age, beta diversity per million T cells declined roughly linearly, significantly by 40. No one knew whether donors had CMV, which possibly confounded expanded clonotype changes.

Total RNA extraction produced at least 5.5 micrograms (per sample) for the study. V lost 5 bases, J lost 9 bases, and 7 bases stayed unmatched. This CDR3 has 15 residues. CDR1 and CDR2 (germline): MDHEN, SYDVKM. Through a sample-barcoded 5' primer and a J-beta primer mix, a second PCR was run for about 6 to 12 cycles. TCRdb analysed the 5' RACE reads with MiXCR anew, one entry per CDR3 protein. The sample contains about 780,000 distinct CDR3 sequences, 46% of which appear only once. For this clonotype: No antigen is known for it.

The specimen sequenced was blood. This chain joins TRBV28 and TRBJ2-1; 13 nucleotides match TRBD2. The receptor's source is a man older than 75 in good health. The CDR3 protein is CASSAWTSGSGEQFF. In DNA, the CDR3 is TGTGCCAGCAGTGCTTGGACTAGCGGGAGCGGTGAGCAGTTCTTC. Supplemented by reference TRBV28 and TRBJ2-1, the full variable domain reads DVKVTQSSRYLVKRTGEKVFLECVQDMDHENMFWYRQDPGLGLRLIYFSYDVKMKEKGDIPEGYSVSREKKERFSLILESASTNQTSMYLCASSAWTSGSGEQFFGPGTRLTVL.